What follows are 26 T cell receptor beta chains derived from one specimen sequenced in a study of persistence of HIV-infected CD4 T cells. The stimulus was lysate of CMV-infected fibroblasts, around 10 ug/mL. Sorted nonresponding memory CD4+ T cells were CD40L-negative, CD69-negative, CD45RO-high. The antigens for these receptors are not known. Sequencing used immunoSEQ version 4 in survey mode. Repertoires were generated with immunoSEQ multiplex PCR, while TCRdb's copy carries only in-frame clones and drops some. This sample yields 37,000 or so clones, of which about 85% are seen a single time; 1.6% belongs to the top ten. The specimen was CD4+ T cells sorted from PBMCs after approximately 20-hour stimulation, collected from a patient who received antiretroviral therapy. Source of these receptors: an adult man with HIV who was CMV-seropositive.

This rearrangement joins TRBV7-7 to TRBJ2-3; the D gene is possibly TRBD1 (6 bases). This CDR3 comprises 15 residues. V gave up 1 base and J gave up 0 bases, with 8 bases separating them. Germline V gives CDR1 SSHAT, CDR2 FNYEAQ (reference sequence). The CDR3 is CASSLGTGSTDTQYF. CDR3 nucleotides: TGTGCCAGCAGCTTAGGCACAGGGAGCACAGATACGCAGTATTTT.

This chain uses TRBV10-1 with TRBJ2-3; perhaps TRBD1 as D (6 bases). Deletions cut 8 bases from V and 3 bases from J, with 15 bases between. CDR3 size: 14 residues. Germline CDR1 and CDR2: WNHNN and SYGVQD (reference sequence). The CDR3 DNA follows: TGCGCCAGCCGAGGCGGACAGAAAACAGATACGCAGTATTTT. It is translated as CASRGGQKTDTQYF.

The CDR3 sequence is CASSYPDSGNTIYF. For the CDR3, the DNA is TGCGCCAGCAGTTATCCCGACTCTGGAAACACCATATATTTT. V usage is TRBV5-1 and J usage is TRBJ1-3; D remains unclear. Germline CDR1 reads SGHRS; CDR2 reads YFSETQ. Trimming took off 5 bases at V and 0 bases at J, with 9 bases between the two ends. The CDR3 has 14 residues.

The chain combines TRBV3-1 (or the pseudogene TRBV3-2) with TRBJ2-7; D gene ambiguous. Germline loops: CDR1 LGHDT, CDR2 YNNKEL (reference sequence). V was trimmed by 2 bases and J by 7 bases, leaving 6 bases between them. The CDR3 has 11 residues. CDR3 residues: CASSQMREQYF. As DNA, the CDR3 is TGTGCCAGCAGCCAAATGCGGGAGCAGTACTTC.

The chain carries TRBV27 and TRBJ1-2; 8 positions agree with TRBD1. Germline V gene data show CDR1 as MNHEY and CDR2 as SMNVEV (reference sequence). The V gene end was trimmed by 1 base and the J gene end by 7 bases; junction bases not matched to a gene: 8. This CDR3 is 15 amino acids long. CDR3 protein: CASSLLPRGQSGYTF. CDR3 bases: TGTGCCAGCAGTTTATTACCCAGGGGGCAGTCTGGCTACACCTTC.

There are a few counts of this clone. The chain links TRBV19 to TRBJ1-5; no clear D gene. The CDR3 sequence is 12 residues long. The germline V gene encodes CDR1 LNHDA and CDR2 SQIVND (reference sequence). Trimming removed 4 bases from V and 7 bases from J, with 8 bases in between. The chain's CDR3 is CASSTPPQPQHF. The CDR3 coding sequence is TGTGCCAGTAGTACCCCCCCGCAGCCCCAGCATTTT. Filled out from reference TRBV19 and TRBJ1-5, the complete variable domain reads DGGITQSPKYLFRKEGQNVTLSCEQNLNHDAMYWYRQDPGQGLRLIYYSQIVNDFQKGDIAEGYSVSREKKESFPLTVTSAQKNPTAFYLCASSTPPQPQHFGDGTRLSIL.

V gene TRBV7-9 combines with J gene TRBJ1-3; a possible D gene is TRBD1 (5 bases). Germline V gene data show CDR1 as SEHNR and CDR2 as FQNEAQ (reference sequence). Between the trimmed V and J ends, which lost 5 bases and 0 bases, there was a span of 14 bases. The CDR3 spans 16 residues. The CDR3 loop is CASSERGTTSGNTIYF. CDR3 nucleotide sequence: TGTGCCAGCAGCGAACGAGGGACCACCTCTGGAAACACCATATATTTT.

The chain employs TRBV5-4 and TRBJ1-2; D remains ambiguous. Trimming took off 1 base at V and 4 bases at J, with 8 bases between the two ends. The CDR3 totals 13 residues. The germline CDR1 and CDR2 sequences are SGHNT and YYREEE (reference sequence). The CDR3 DNA follows: TGTGCCAGCAGCTTGATAGGTAGCTATGGCTACACCTTC. Encoded protein: CASSLIGSYGYTF.

Details on this clone: Given a much more abundant clone one base away, this may be a read error. The V call is TRBV7-6, the J call TRBJ1-5; no reliable D call. Trimming removed 3 bases from V and 0 bases from J, with 3 bases in between. This CDR3 has 13 residues. The germline V gene has CDR1 SGHVS and CDR2 FNYEAQ. CDR3 in amino acids: CASSFNSNQPQHF. The CDR3 coding sequence is TGTGCCAGCAGCTTTAATAGCAATCAGCCCCAGCATTTT.

This rearrangement joins TRBV24-1 to TRBJ2-3, with D unclear. CDR1 and CDR2 from the germline V gene are KGHDR and SFDVKD. CDR3 length: 14 amino acids. V shed 0 bases and J shed 7 bases, with 10 bases lying between them. This CDR3 is CATSDLVLQHTQYF. DNA of the CDR3: TGTGCCACCAGTGATTTGGTCCTCCAGCATACGCAGTATTTT.

The table lists this clone with a count of one. Here the CDR3 DNA reads TGTGCCTCATGCATGCGGGAGGGTACTGAAGCTTTCTTT. Translated, it gives CASCMREGTEAFF. V is TRBV19 and J is TRBJ1-1; no clear D. This CDR3 is built from 13 residues. Germline V gene lookup returns CDR1 LNHDA and CDR2 SQIVND (reference sequence). With 11 bases removed from V and 5 bases from J, the gap between germline ends came to 18 bases.

The chain combines TRBV6-5 with TRBJ2-1; 7 bases match TRBD2. J lost 7 bases, V lost 7 bases, and 10 bases had no gene match. The germline gives CDR1 MNHEY, CDR2 SVGAGI. There are 14 residues in the CDR3. The CDR3: CASTPLGGGNEQFF. For the CDR3, the DNA is TGTGCCAGCACCCCACTTGGCGGGGGAAATGAGCAGTTCTTC.

As concerns this clone: The sample carries other DNA sequences with the same CDR3. CDR3 DNA: TGTGCCAGTAGTATAGGGGGGACTGGGGCCAACGTCCTGACTTTC. Protein product: CASSIGGTGANVLTF. This rearrangement joins TRBV19 to TRBJ2-6; possibly TRBD1 or TRBD2 for D (5 bases each). CDR1 is LNHDA and CDR2 is SQIVND in the germline V gene (reference sequence). V was shortened by 1 base and J by 2 bases, with 6 bases between the two germline ends. The CDR3 is 15 residues long.

In DNA form, the CDR3 reads TGTGCCAGCAGCTTAGGGCAGACATTGAACACTGAAGCTTTCTTT. Its translation: CASSLGQTLNTEAFF. This chain links TRBV7-9 with TRBJ1-1, with D unclear. The CDR3 contains 15 residues. CDR1 is SEHNR, CDR2 FQNEAQ, per germline (reference sequence). The V end lost 1 base, the J end lost 0 bases, and 9 bases lay between the germline ends. The variable domain in full, with the rest retrieved from reference TRBV7-9 and TRBJ1-1, is DTGVSQNPRHKITKRGQNVTFRCDPISEHNRLYWYRQTLGQGPEFLTYFQNEAQLEKSRLLSDRFSAERPKGSFSTLEIQRTEQGDSAMYLCASSLGQTLNTEAFFGQGTRLTVV.

This chain joins TRBV2 and TRBJ1-5, with 10 positions matching TRBD1. Per germline, CDR1 SNHLY and CDR2 FYNNEI. The CDR3 extends over 17 amino acids. With 2 bases clipped from V and 5 bases from J, the junction kept 9 bases outside the gene matches. CDR3 DNA sequence: TGTGCCAGCAGTGAATGGGTGACAGGGGGCTTCGATCAGCCCCAGCATTTT. Residues: CASSEWVTGGFDQPQHF.

The chain recombines TRBV5-6 with TRBJ1-6; D not certain. Trimming took 2 bases from V and 8 from J, leaving 8 bases between them. CDR3 length: 13 amino acids. The germline V gene encodes CDR1 SGHDT and CDR2 YYEEEE. The CDR3 nucleotides read TGTGCCAGCAGCTTAAATTCCGATTCACCCCTCCACTTT. The encoded protein is CASSLNSDSPLHF.

The genes are TRBV5-6 and TRBJ1-2; tentative D call: TRBD1 (6 bases). This CDR3 spans 15 amino acids. The germline V gene has CDR1 SGHDT and CDR2 YYEEEE. V lost 6 bases and J lost 8, with 23 bases in between. The CDR3 sequence is CASTFSGGAAGGYTF. DNA for the CDR3: TGTGCCAGCACTTTCTCTGGGGGCGCGGCTGGAGGCTACACCTTC.

This clone turned up a few times. The chain joins TRBV9 to TRBJ1-5; 9 positions agree with TRBD1. CDR3 length equals 15 residues. V dropped 4 bases and J dropped 0; count of bases not matched to a gene: 2. Germline V gives CDR1 SGDLS, CDR2 YYNGEE. CDR3 DNA sequence: TGTGCCAGCAGCCGGACAGGGGTTAGCAATCAGCCCCAGCATTTT. Protein product: CASSRTGVSNQPQHF.

This clone was counted once. An end of the junction differs from the germline gene, which may be a read error. V is TRBV4-1 and J is TRBJ2-1, with TRBD2 matching over 9 bases. In germline, CDR1 is MGHRA, CDR2 YSYEKL. This CDR3 comprises 19 residues. The DNA of the CDR3 is TGCGCCAACAGCCAGGGCAGGGCGGGGGGGCTCCGGACCTACAATGAGCAGTTCTTC. Translating gives CANSQGRAGGLRTYNEQFF.

J is TRBJ2-3 and V is TRBV5-1, with a tentative D call TRBD2 (5 bases). Looked up from germline, CDR1 is SGHRS and CDR2 is YFSETQ. The ends were cut back, 4 bases at V and 6 bases at J, with 18 bases in the middle. The CDR3 consists of 15 residues. This chain's CDR3 is CASSPSGKGWDTQYF. CDR3 nucleotides: TGCGCCAGCAGCCCCTCCGGGAAAGGGTGGGATACGCAGTATTTT.

J is TRBJ2-2 and V is TRBV3-1 (or the pseudogene TRBV3-2); perhaps TRBD2 as D (6 bases). Trimming cost V 6 bases and J 1 base, with 12 bases left between them. Germline V gene sequence: CDR1 LGHDT, CDR2 YNNKEL (reference sequence). This CDR3 is built from 15 residues. This CDR3 reads CASRRDGLNTGELFF. CDR3 coding DNA: TGTGCCAGCAGGCGGGACGGATTGAACACCGGGGAGCTGTTTTTT.

This rearrangement joins TRBV3-1 (or the pseudogene TRBV3-2) to TRBJ2-2; no clear D gene. Germline-derived CDR1 and CDR2 are LGHDT and YNNKEL (reference sequence). The CDR3 sequence is 15 residues long. V dropped 0 bases and J dropped 4 bases, with 9 bases sitting between them. The CDR3 DNA follows: TGTGCCAGCAGCCAAGATTGGGTTTCCACCGGGGAGCTGTTTTTT. It codes for CASSQDWVSTGELFF.

This sequence joins TRBV30 and TRBJ1-1; weak D call: TRBD1 (6 bases). Trimming removed 1 base at V and 0 bases at J, with 12 bases between. In germline, CDR1 is GTSNPN, CDR2 SVGIG (reference sequence). The CDR3 runs to 15 residues. This chain's CDR3 is CAWSAPGTLNTEAFF. The CDR3 coding sequence is TGTGCCTGGAGTGCCCCCGGGACACTGAACACTGAAGCTTTCTTT.

This rearrangement joins TRBV5-5 to TRBJ2-1; 13 bases agree with TRBD2. Trimming at V came to 4 bases and at J to 5 bases, leaving 12 bases not matched to a gene. The V gene's germline CDR1 is SGHKS and CDR2 YYEKEE (reference sequence). This CDR3 contains 18 residues. The CDR3 bases are TGTGCCAGCAGCGGAGGACTAGCGGGGGCCAAGAGCAACAATGAGCAGTTCTTC. Amino acid sequence: CASSGGLAGAKSNNEQFF.

The chain employs TRBV29-1 and TRBJ2-3; D perhaps matches TRBD2 (5 bases). The germline CDR1 and CDR2 sequences are SQVTM and ANQGSEA. This CDR3 region has 12 residues. V was clipped by 4 bases and J by 5 bases, with 10 bases between them. CDR3 in amino acids: CSVGTLGDTQYF. The CDR3 region has the DNA TGCAGCGTTGGGACTTTGGGAGATACGCAGTATTTT.

The gene calls are TRBV5-1 and TRBJ1-4, with D maybe TRBD1 (6 bases). CDR3 length equals 14 residues. Trimming stripped 4 bases from V and 6 bases from J, with 13 bases between. CDR1 SGHRS and CDR2 YFSETQ come from the germline V gene. The CDR3 spells CASSETGRDEKLFF. In DNA, the CDR3 is TGCGCCAGCAGCGAAACAGGGAGGGATGAAAAACTGTTTTTT. Full variable domain (missing parts from reference TRBV5-1 and TRBJ1-4): KAGVTQTPRYLIKTRGQQVTLSCSPISGHRSVSWYQQTPGQGLQFLFEYFSETQRNKGNFPGRFSGRQFSNSRSEMNVSTLELGDSALYLCASSETGRDEKLFFGSGTQLSVL.